This T cell receptor (beta chain) stems from a study of cytomegalovirus exposure and HLA in healthy donors. The study ran its PCR with 60 Vbeta and 13 Jbeta primers. Method: immunoSEQ multiplex PCR; TCRdb's copy keeps in-frame clones and lacks some. The table for this sample gives around 70,000 clones. CDR1 is MNHEY and CDR2 is SVGAGI in the germline V gene. The CDR3 sequence is 15 residues long. The V and J ends lost 0 bases and 3 bases respectively, with 11 bases between them. The chain has TRBV6-5 and TRBJ1-1, with D tentatively TRBD1 (6 bases). The material sequenced was PBMCs. This clonotype originated in a man aged 35-49 years in good health and CMV-seronegative. CDR3 nucleotides: TGTGCCAGCAGTTACTCGGGGGCGGCGGACACTGAAGCTTTCTTT. As protein: CASSYSGAADTEAFF.